The subject of this entry is one T cell receptor beta chain. As yet, its antigen is unknown. This record belongs to a study of early T cells in non-severe SARS-CoV-2 infection. Study-level background: The input, bulk RNA from unsorted whole blood, was sequenced, and chains were unpaired. The study's findings and limits: A preference for anti-spike CD8 responses marked VDJdb matching, which missed private and CD4 specificities.

This CDR3 has 13 amino acids. CDR1 is DFQATT, CDR2 SNEGSKA, per germline (reference sequence). Trimming took 1 base from V and 5 from J, leaving 12 bases between them. cDNA molecules, individually, were tagged with unique molecular identifiers. TCRdb reprocessed the 5' RACE reads with MiXCR, giving one entry per CDR3 protein. The sample shows approximately 52,000 distinct CDR3 sequences, 8% to 8.5% of them seen only once. The sequencing input was whole blood. The origin of this receptor is an adult who was a healthcare worker with PCR-confirmed SARS-CoV-2 infection or an uninfected control (not recorded which). This rearrangement joins TRBV20-1 to TRBJ2-7, with D perhaps TRBD1 (5 bases). CDR3: CSARVPGSHEQYF. The CDR3 coding sequence is TGCAGTGCTAGAGTTCCAGGGTCCCACGAGCAGTACTTC.